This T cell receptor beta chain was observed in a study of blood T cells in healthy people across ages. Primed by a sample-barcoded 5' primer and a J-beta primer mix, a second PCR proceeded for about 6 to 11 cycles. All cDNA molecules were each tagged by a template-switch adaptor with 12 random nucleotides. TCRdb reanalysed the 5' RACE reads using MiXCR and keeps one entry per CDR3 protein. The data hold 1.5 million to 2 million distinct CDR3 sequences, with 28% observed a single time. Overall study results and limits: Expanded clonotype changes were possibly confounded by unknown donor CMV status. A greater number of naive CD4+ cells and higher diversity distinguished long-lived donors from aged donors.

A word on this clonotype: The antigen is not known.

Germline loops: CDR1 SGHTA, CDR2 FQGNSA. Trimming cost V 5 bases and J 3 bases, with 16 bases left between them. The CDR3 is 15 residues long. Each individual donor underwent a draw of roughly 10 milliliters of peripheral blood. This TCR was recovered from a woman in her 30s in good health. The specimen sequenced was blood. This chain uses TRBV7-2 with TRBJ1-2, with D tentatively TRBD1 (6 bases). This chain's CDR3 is CASSVDLRGYYGYTF. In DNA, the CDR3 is TGTGCCAGCAGCGTGGACCTCAGGGGCTACTATGGCTACACCTTC.